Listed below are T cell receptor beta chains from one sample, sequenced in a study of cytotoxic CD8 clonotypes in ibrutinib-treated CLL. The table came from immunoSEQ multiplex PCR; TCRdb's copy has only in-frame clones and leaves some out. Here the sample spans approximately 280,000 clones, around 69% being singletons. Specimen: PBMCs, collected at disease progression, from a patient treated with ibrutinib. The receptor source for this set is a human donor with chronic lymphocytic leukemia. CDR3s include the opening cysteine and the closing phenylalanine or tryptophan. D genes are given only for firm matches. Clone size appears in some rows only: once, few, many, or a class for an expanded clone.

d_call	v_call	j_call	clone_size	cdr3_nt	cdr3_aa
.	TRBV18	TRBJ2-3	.	TGTGCCAGCTCCAGCAGATGGGAGGGCACAGATACGCAGTATTTT	CASSSRWEGTDTQYF
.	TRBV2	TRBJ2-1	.	TGTGCCAGCAGTGATGTAGCGGCTCAGTTCTTC	CASSDVAAQFF
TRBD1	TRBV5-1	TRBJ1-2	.	TGCGCCAGCAGCGCACAGGGGATTTACTATGGCTACACCTTC	CASSAQGIYYGYTF
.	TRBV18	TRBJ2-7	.	TGTGCCAGCTCACCACCCTCCAGTCCTGAGCAGTACTTC	CASSPPSSPEQYF
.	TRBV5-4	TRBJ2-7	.	TGTGCCAGCAGCTTGGAGGGGACCTCTTACGAGCAGTACTTC	CASSLEGTSYEQYF
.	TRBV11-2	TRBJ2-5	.	TGTGCCAGCAGCTTCGGTCAGCAAGAGACCCAGTACTTC	CASSFGQQETQYF
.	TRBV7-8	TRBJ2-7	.	TGTGCCAGCAGCTTAGACCCCACCTACGAGCAGTACTTC	CASSLDPTYEQYF
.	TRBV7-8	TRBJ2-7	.	TGTGCCAGCAGCTCCTTTTTCTACGAGCAGTACTTC	CASSSFFYEQYF
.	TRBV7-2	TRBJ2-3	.	TGTGCCAGCAGCCTAAGGGGTCACAATCCTAGCACAGATACGCAGTATTTT	CASSLRGHNPSTDTQYF
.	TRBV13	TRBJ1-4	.	TGTGCCAGCAGCCCCCGCGGCACAGGGCAGAACGAAAAACTGTTTTTT	CASSPRGTGQNEKLFF
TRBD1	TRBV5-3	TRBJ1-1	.	TGTGCCAGAAGCTTGGCCCTGGACAGGGGGCCGTCGGCTCTTTTGAACACTGAAGCTTTCTTT	CARSLALDRGPSALLNTEAFF
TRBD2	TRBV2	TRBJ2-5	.	TGTGCCAGCAGTGAGGCTAGCGGGGGGGGAGAGACCCAGTACTTC	CASSEASGGGETQYF
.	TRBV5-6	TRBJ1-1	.	TGTGCCAGCAGCGCGGGGACCGTCATGAACACTGAAGCTTTCTTT	CASSAGTVMNTEAFF
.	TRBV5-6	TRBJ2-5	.	TGTGCCAGCAGCCTTGTGGGCGGGCGGGAGACCCAGTACTTC	CASSLVGGRETQYF
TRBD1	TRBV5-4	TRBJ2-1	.	TGTGCCAGCAGCTCCGACATCCGACAGGGGGCTGATGAGCAGTTCTTC	CASSSDIRQGADEQFF
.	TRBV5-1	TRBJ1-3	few	TGCGCCAGCAGCTTGGAGGCAAGGACTGGAAACACCATATATTTT	CASSLEARTGNTIYF
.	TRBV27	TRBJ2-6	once	TGTGCCAGCAGTTTTATCCGCCCTCGGGACACCTTCTCTGGGGCCAACGTCCTGACTTTC	CASSFIRPRDTFSGANVLTF
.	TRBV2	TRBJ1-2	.	TGTGCCAGCACCCTCATTGCAGGCACGAAAGCTAACTATGGCTACACCTTC	CASTLIAGTKANYGYTF
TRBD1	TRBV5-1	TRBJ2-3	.	TGCGCCAGCAGCTTGGGCCAGGGGGACACAGATACGCAGTATTTT	CASSLGQGDTDTQYF
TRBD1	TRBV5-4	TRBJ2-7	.	TGTGCCAGCAGTGACATGGGACAGGGGGCGCGGGAGCAGTACTTC	CASSDMGQGAREQYF
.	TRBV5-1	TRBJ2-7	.	TGCGCCAGCAGCTTGGTTGACCCAACCTACGAGCAGTACTTC	CASSLVDPTYEQYF
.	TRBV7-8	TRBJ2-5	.	TGTGCCAGCAGGGGGACAGTCGAGGGAGGGGCAGAGACCCAGTACTTC	CASRGTVEGGAETQYF
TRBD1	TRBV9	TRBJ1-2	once	TGTGCCAGCAGCGAAGGGGGGACAGGGGGCGTCTATGGCTACACCTTC	CASSEGGTGGVYGYTF
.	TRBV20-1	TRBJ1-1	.	TGCAGTGCTTTCCGAGACACTGAAGCTTTCTTT	CSAFRDTEAFF
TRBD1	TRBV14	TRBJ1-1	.	TGTGCCAGCAGTCCCAGGGGGCTTTTCCCACCGAACACTGAAGCTTTCTTT	CASSPRGLFPPNTEAFF
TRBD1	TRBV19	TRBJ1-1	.	TGTGCCAGTAGTATAACCGCTCGGGACAGGGGGTTTATGAACACTGAAGCTTTCTTT	CASSITARDRGFMNTEAFF
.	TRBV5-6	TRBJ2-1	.	TGTGCCAGCAGCTTCACGGATGAGCAGTTCTTC	CASSFTDEQFF
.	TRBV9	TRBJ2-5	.	TGTGCCAGCAGCGTAGTAGAAGGGGCTGGGACCCAGTACTTC	CASSVVEGAGTQYF
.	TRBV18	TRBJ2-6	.	TGTGCCAGCGACAGCTCTGGGGCCAACGTCCTGACTTTC	CASDSSGANVLTF
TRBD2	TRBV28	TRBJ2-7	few	TGTGCCAGCATGGCGGCGGGAGGGCTGCATTCCTTC	CASMAAGGLHSF